Described below is a single T cell receptor (beta chain) sequence and its context. This specimen belongs to a study of blood T cell repertoires in COVID-19. Study-wide background: Italy, Spain and the United States were the sources of the convalescent and acute COVID-19 samples. From T cells, B-cell-depleted T cells, or PBMCs came the material, which was cDNA or gDNA.

In the original analysis: For nucleated cells, counts were estimated from reference gene primer amplification. The protocol was immunoSEQ multiplex PCR, while the TCRdb copy is restricted to in-frame clones and leaves out a portion. That table furnishes V, J and clone size, whereas the DNA furnished D and trimming. The profile shows about 170,000 clones, about 83% of them singletons. This CDR3 has 14 residues. Trimming cost V 4 bases and J 1 base; bases outside gene matches: 5. Specimen: peripheral blood. The J gene is TRBJ2-7, the V gene TRBV5-7; 7 bases line up with TRBD1. TRBV5-7 is recorded as an ORF, its role being uncertain. The sequence came from a woman aged 80 or over with acute or convalescent COVID-19. The CDR3, as DNA: TGTGCCAGCAGCCTATTGGACAGGTCCTACGAGCAGTACTTC. Protein product: CASSLLDRSYEQYF.